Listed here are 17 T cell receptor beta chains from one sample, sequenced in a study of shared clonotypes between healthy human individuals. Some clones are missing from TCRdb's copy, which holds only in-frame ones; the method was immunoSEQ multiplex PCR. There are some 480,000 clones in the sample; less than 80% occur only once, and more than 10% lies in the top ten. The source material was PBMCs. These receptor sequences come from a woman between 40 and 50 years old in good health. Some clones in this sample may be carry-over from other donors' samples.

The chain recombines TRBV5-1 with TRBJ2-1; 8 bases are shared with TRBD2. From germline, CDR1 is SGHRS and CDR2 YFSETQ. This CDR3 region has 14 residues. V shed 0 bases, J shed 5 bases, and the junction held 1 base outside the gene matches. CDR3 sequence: CASSLVSGDNEQFF. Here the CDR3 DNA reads TGCGCCAGCAGCTTGGTTAGCGGGGACAATGAGCAGTTCTTC.

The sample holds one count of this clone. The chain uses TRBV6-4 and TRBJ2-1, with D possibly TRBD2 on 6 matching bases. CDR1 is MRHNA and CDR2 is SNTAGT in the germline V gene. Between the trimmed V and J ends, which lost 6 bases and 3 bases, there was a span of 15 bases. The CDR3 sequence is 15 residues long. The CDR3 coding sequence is TGTGCCAGCAGCGCCGGGACTGGTGACTACAATGAGCAGTTCTTC. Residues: CASSAGTGDYNEQFF.

The CDR3 DNA sequence: TGTGCCAGCAGCTTAGTAACTAGCGGGAAATCCGAGCAGTACTTC. It specifies CASSLVTSGKSEQYF. V and J are TRBV11-1 and TRBJ2-7; TRBD2 agrees at 10 bases. The germline gives CDR1 SGHAT, CDR2 FQDESV (reference sequence). V lost 1 base and J lost 6; bases outside the gene matches: 6. The CDR3 runs 15 residues.

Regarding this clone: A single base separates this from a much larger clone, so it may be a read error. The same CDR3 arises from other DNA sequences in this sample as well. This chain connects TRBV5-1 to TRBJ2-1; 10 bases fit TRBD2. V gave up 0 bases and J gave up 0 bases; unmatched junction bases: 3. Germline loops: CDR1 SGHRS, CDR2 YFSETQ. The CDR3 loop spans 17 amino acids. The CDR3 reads CASSLEASGSSYNEQFF. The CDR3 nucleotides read TGCGCCAGCAGCTTGGAAGCTAGCGGGAGCTCCTACAATGAGCAGTTCTTC.

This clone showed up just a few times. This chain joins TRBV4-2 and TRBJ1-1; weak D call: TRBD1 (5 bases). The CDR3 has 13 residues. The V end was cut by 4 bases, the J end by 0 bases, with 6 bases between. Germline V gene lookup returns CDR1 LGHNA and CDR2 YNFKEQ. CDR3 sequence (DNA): TGTGCCAGCAGCCCAGGGTTGAACACTGAAGCTTTCTTT. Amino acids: CASSPGLNTEAFF.

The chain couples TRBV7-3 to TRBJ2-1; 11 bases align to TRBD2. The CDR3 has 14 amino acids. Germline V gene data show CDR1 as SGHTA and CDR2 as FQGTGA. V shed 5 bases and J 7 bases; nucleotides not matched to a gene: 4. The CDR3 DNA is TGTGCCAGCAGCCCTCGGACTAGCGGGAATGAGCAGTTCTTC. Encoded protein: CASSPRTSGNEQFF.

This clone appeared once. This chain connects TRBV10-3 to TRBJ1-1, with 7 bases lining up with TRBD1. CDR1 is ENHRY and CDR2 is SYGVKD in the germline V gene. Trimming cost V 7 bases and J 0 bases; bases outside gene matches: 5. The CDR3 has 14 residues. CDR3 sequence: CAITEGQMNTEAFF. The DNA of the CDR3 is TGTGCCATCACCGAGGGACAGATGAACACTGAAGCTTTCTTT.

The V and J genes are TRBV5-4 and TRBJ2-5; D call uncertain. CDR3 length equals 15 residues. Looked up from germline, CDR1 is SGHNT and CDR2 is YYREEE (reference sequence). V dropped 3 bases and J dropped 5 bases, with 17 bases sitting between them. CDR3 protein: CASSSTPHFGETQYF. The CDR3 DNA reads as TGTGCCAGCAGCTCAACACCGCATTTTGGGGAGACCCAGTACTTC.

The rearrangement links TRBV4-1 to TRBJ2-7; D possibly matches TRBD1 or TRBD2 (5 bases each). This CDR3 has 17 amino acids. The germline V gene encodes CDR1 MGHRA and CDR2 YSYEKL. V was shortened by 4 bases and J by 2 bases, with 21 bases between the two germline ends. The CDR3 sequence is CASSRGETPGPPYEQYF. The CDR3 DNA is TGCGCCAGCAGCCGAGGGGAGACACCCGGACCCCCCTACGAGCAGTACTTC.

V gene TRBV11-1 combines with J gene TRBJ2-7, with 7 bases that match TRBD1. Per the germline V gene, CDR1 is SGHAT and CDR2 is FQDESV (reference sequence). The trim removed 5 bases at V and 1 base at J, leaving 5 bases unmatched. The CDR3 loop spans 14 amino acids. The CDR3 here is CASSRGQESYEQYF. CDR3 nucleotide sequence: TGTGCCAGCAGCCGCGGACAGGAGTCCTACGAGCAGTACTTC. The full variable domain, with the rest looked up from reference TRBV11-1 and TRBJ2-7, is EAEVAQSPRYKITEKSQAVAFWCDPISGHATLYWYRQILGQGPELLVQFQDESVVDDSQLPKDRFSAERLKGVDSTLKIQPAELGDSAMYLCASSRGQESYEQYFGPGTRLTVT.

The CDR3 sequence is CASTNPGGTDTQYF. CDR3 in DNA: TGTGCCAGCACCAACCCCGGGGGGACAGATACGCAGTATTTT. The chain uses TRBV5-6 and TRBJ2-3, with TRBD2 matching over 7 bases. CDR1 SGHDT and CDR2 YYEEEE come from the germline V gene. V dropped 6 bases and J dropped 3; count of bases not matched to a gene: 7. The CDR3 has 14 residues.

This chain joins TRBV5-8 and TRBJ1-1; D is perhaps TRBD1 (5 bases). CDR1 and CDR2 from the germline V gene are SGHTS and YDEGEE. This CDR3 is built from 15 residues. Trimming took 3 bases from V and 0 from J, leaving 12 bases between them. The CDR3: CASSWDEVMNTEAFF. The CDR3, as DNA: TGTGCCAGCAGCTGGGACGAGGTGATGAACACTGAAGCTTTCTTT.

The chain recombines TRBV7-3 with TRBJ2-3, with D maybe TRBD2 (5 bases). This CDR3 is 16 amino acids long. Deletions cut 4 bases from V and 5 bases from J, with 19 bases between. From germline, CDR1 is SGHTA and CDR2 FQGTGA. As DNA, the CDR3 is TGTGCCAGCAGCTCCGGCGGGCCAAGATCGGGAGATACGCAGTATTTT. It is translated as CASSSGGPRSGDTQYF. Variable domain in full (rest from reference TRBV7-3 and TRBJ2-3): GAGVSQTPSNKVTEKGKYVELRCDPISGHTALYWYRQSLGQGPEFLIYFQGTGAADDSGLPNDRFFAVRPEGSVSTLKIQRTERGDSAVYLCASSSGGPRSGDTQYFGPGTRLTVL.

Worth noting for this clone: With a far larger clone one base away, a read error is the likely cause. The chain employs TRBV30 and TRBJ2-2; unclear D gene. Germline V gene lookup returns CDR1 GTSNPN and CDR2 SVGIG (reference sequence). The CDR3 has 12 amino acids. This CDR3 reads CVWSWDTGELFF. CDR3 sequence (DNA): TGTGTCTGGTCGTGGGACACCGGGGAGCTGTTTTTT.

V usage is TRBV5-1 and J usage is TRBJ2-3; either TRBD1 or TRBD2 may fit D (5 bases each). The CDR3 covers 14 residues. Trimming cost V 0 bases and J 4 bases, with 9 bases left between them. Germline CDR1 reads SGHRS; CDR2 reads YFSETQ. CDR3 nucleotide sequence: TGCGCCAGCAGCTTGGGGGGGTTGGCAGATACGCAGTATTTT. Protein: CASSLGGLADTQYF.

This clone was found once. CDR3 nucleotides: TGTGCCAGCAGCCGGGAGGGCTCCTACAATGAGCAGTTCTTC. It is translated as CASSREGSYNEQFF. The rearrangement uses TRBV7-3 and TRBJ2-1, with 8 bases lining up with TRBD2. V trimming: 5 bases; J trimming: 0 bases; junction bases outside the gene matches: 0. This CDR3 is 14 amino acids long. CDR1 is SGHTA and CDR2 is FQGTGA in the germline V gene.

As DNA, the CDR3 is TGCGCCAGCAGCTCGGGACTAGCGGGAAGGGGCTCCTACAATGAGCAGTTCTTC. Its translation is CASSSGLAGRGSYNEQFF. This chain links TRBV5-1 with TRBJ2-1; TRBD2 agrees at 13 bases. The CDR3 loop spans 18 amino acids. Germline values: CDR1 SGHRS, CDR2 YFSETQ. The ends lost 3 bases at V and 0 bases at J; junction bases unmatched: 6.